Following are 20 T cell receptor beta chains from one sample sequenced in a study of blood T cell repertoires in COVID-19. Assay used: immunoSEQ multiplex PCR; TCRdb lists only in-frame clones, some missing. Of about 250,000 clones listed, around 87% are singletons. Material for sequencing was peripheral blood. These receptors were obtained from a woman in her sixties or seventies with COVID-19, enrolled during active disease.

The rearrangement links TRBV4-3 to TRBJ1-2, with TRBD1 identical over 10 bases. In germline, CDR1 is LGHNA, CDR2 YSLEER. CDR3 length: 15 amino acids. Germline trimming cut 1 base from V and 7 bases from J; bases unmatched to any gene: 6. The CDR3 coding sequence is TGCGCCAGCAGCCAAGGAGATGACAGGGGGCCTGGCTACACCTTC. It is translated as CASSQGDDRGPGYTF.

The V call is TRBV4-2, the J call TRBJ1-2; D ambiguous. Germline CDR1 is LGHNA and CDR2 is YNFKEQ. Trimming took off 1 base at V and 6 bases at J, with 12 bases between the two ends. This CDR3 comprises 14 residues. The CDR3 sequence: CASSQGGLIDGYTF. The DNA for the CDR3 is TGTGCCAGCAGCCAAGGTGGACTGATCGATGGCTACACCTTC.

V usage is TRBV12-3 or TRBV12-4 and J usage is TRBJ2-2, with TRBD1 matching over 7 bases. The V segment lost 4 bases and the J segment 5 bases; nucleotides outside the gene matches: 1. The CDR3 is 13 amino acids. CDR3 nucleotides: TGTGCCAGCAGTTACAGGGGAACCGGGGAGCTGTTTTTT. This translates into CASSYRGTGELFF.

The rearrangement joins TRBV11-2 to TRBJ1-1; D gene uncertain. The CDR3 is 17 amino acids. V gave up 1 base and J gave up 4 bases, with 19 bases separating them. Looked up from germline, CDR1 is SGHAT and CDR2 is FQNNGV. The CDR3 loop is CASSLGVSGEGGTEAFF. CDR3 nucleotide sequence: TGTGCCAGCAGCTTAGGAGTCAGTGGGGAGGGTGGCACTGAAGCTTTCTTT.

This chain links TRBV7-7 with TRBJ2-5, with D possibly being TRBD2 (6 bases). The CDR3 is 13 residues long. Germline CDR1 and CDR2: SSHAT and FNYEAQ (reference sequence). The CDR3 reads CTSSRTQGETQYF. Here the CDR3 DNA reads TGTACTAGCAGCCGCACCCAGGGAGAGACCCAGTACTTC.

The rearrangement joins TRBV6-5 to TRBJ1-1; D call uncertain. The CDR3 has 14 amino acids. V lost 6 bases and J lost 4, with 15 bases in between. Looked up from germline, CDR1 is MNHEY and CDR2 is SVGAGI. The CDR3 region has the DNA TGTGCCAGCAGATTAGGTCCCTGGAGCACTGAAGCTTTCTTT. Amino acids: CASRLGPWSTEAFF.

V and J are TRBV7-8 and TRBJ1-1; perhaps TRBD1 as D (5 bases). The length of the CDR3 is 14 residues. The V end lost 3 bases, the J end lost 1 base, and 9 bases lay between the germline ends. Germline CDR1 is SGHVS and CDR2 is FQNEAQ. As DNA, the CDR3 is TGTGCCAGCAGCTTCCCCGGACAGAACACTGAAGCTTTCTTT. Translation: CASSFPGQNTEAFF.

The gene calls are TRBV7-8 and TRBJ2-3; TRBD2 matches 11 bases. With 1 base clipped from V and 5 bases from J, the junction kept 2 bases outside the gene matches. Per the germline V gene, CDR1 is SGHVS and CDR2 is FQNEAQ. The CDR3 contains 15 residues. The CDR3 sequence is CASSLGGLAEDTQYF. CDR3 nucleotides: TGTGCCAGCAGCTTAGGGGGACTAGCGGAAGATACGCAGTATTTT.

CDR3 sequence reads: CASSLARTALNTEAFF. In nucleotides, the CDR3 is TGTGCCAGCAGCTTGGCTCGGACAGCCCTGAACACTGAAGCTTTCTTT. The chain joins TRBV5-4 to TRBJ1-1, with D possibly matching TRBD1 (6 bases). The CDR3 runs to 16 residues. The germline V gene has CDR1 SGHNT and CDR2 YYREEE (reference sequence). V lost 0 bases to trimming and J lost 0 bases, with 12 bases between them.

The V call is TRBV19, the J call TRBJ1-1; 7 bases are shared with TRBD1. This CDR3 region has 13 residues. V dropped 7 bases and J dropped 5; count of bases not matched to a gene: 7. In germline, CDR1 is LNHDA, CDR2 SQIVND (reference sequence). This chain's CDR3 is CASIEGADTEAFF. For the CDR3, the DNA is TGTGCCAGTATAGAGGGGGCTGATACTGAAGCTTTCTTT.

The chain links TRBV11-2 to TRBJ2-1; D may be TRBD1 (6 bases). The CDR3 has 18 residues. With 1 base removed from V and 5 bases from J, the gap between germline ends came to 21 bases. The germline CDR1 and CDR2 sequences are SGHAT and FQNNGV. Here the CDR3 reads CASSLVTRGEWAHNEQFF. In nucleotides, the CDR3 is TGTGCCAGCAGCTTAGTTACCAGGGGAGAGTGGGCTCACAATGAGCAGTTCTTC.

The chain employs TRBV24-1 and TRBJ2-7, with TRBD1 matching 8 bases. From germline, CDR1 is KGHDR and CDR2 SFDVKD. Losses at the gene ends were 9 bases for V and 2 bases for J; bases not matched to a gene: 14. The CDR3 covers 16 residues. CDR3 nucleotides: TGTGCCACCTTCGTGAATAGACAGGGGTTTGCCTACGAGCAGTACTTC. Encoded protein: CATFVNRQGFAYEQYF.

As for this clone: The germline gene is not matched at one end of the junction; a read error may be the cause. The CDR3: CARRPGGLAGGSYNEQFF. The CDR3 bases are TGCGCCCGCCGCCCGGGGGGGCTAGCGGGGGGATCCTACAATGAGCAGTTCTTC. The chain couples TRBV7-3 to TRBJ2-1, with TRBD2 identical over 11 bases. The CDR3 is 18 residues long. The V gene's germline CDR1 is SGHTA and CDR2 FQGTGA.

V usage is TRBV7-9 and J usage is TRBJ1-5, with a weak D call TRBD1 (5 bases). Germline V lookup: CDR1 SEHNR, CDR2 FQNEAQ (reference sequence). The CDR3 extends over 14 amino acids. The V gene lost 4 bases and the J gene lost 6 bases, with 13 bases spanning the gap. CDR3 sequence (DNA): TGTGCCAGCAGCTCACAACCCCAGGGTCAGCCCCAGCATTTT. Residues: CASSSQPQGQPQHF.

This chain uses TRBV6-5 with TRBJ2-7; weak D call: TRBD2 (5 bases). Germline V CDR1 and CDR2: MNHEY, SVGAGI. CDR3 length equals 13 residues. The V and J ends lost 5 bases and 11 bases respectively, with 19 bases between them. The CDR3, as DNA: TGTGCCAGCAGTCCCCCCAGCGGACGAGCGGAGTACTTC. As protein: CASSPPSGRAEYF.

The J gene is TRBJ1-5, the V gene TRBV19; D possibly corresponds to TRBD1 (5 bases). Trimming shortened V by 1 base and J by 2 bases, and 9 bases separated the two germline ends. This CDR3 comprises 15 residues. Germline V gene sequence: CDR1 LNHDA, CDR2 SQIVND (reference sequence). Written as DNA, the CDR3 is TGTGCCAGTAGTATAGCAAGGGGCGGCAATCAGCCCCAGCATTTT. This codes for CASSIARGGNQPQHF. Complete variable domain (other parts from reference TRBV19 and TRBJ1-5): DGGITQSPKYLFRKEGQNVTLSCEQNLNHDAMYWYRQDPGQGLRLIYYSQIVNDFQKGDIAEGYSVSREKKESFPLTVTSAQKNPTAFYLCASSIARGGNQPQHFGDGTRLSIL.

The genes are TRBV7-2 and TRBJ2-7, with TRBD1 matching over 9 bases. Germline CDR1 SGHTA, CDR2 FQGNSA. J was trimmed by 2 bases and V by 7 bases; bases with no gene match: 6. The CDR3 is made up of 14 amino acids. The CDR3 loop reads CASTPGQGPYEQYF. The CDR3 region has the DNA TGTGCCAGCACGCCGGGACAGGGTCCCTACGAGCAGTACTTC.

The chain joins TRBV19 to TRBJ1-2; 7 nucleotides align to TRBD1. Germline CDR1 LNHDA, CDR2 SQIVND (reference sequence). J lost 4 bases, V lost 3 bases, and 8 bases had no gene match. The CDR3 consists of 15 residues. CDR3 nucleotides: TGTGCCAGTAGTATGAACAGGGGAAGCCTCTATGGCTACACCTTC. This translates into CASSMNRGSLYGYTF.

V usage is TRBV7-9 and J usage is TRBJ1-2, with 8 bases that match TRBD1. The CDR3 contains 14 residues. In germline, CDR1 is SEHNR, CDR2 FQNEAQ (reference sequence). With 5 bases clipped from V and 8 bases from J, the junction kept 10 bases outside the gene matches. The DNA of the CDR3 is TGTGCCAGCAGCCTCTCCGGGACAGGCGTCGGCTACACCTTC. Amino acid sequence: CASSLSGTGVGYTF. Based on the CDR3 plus reference TRBV7-9 and TRBJ1-2, the full variable domain is DTGVSQNPRHKITKRGQNVTFRCDPISEHNRLYWYRQTLGQGPEFLTYFQNEAQLEKSRLLSDRFSAERPKGSFSTLEIQRTEQGDSAMYLCASSLSGTGVGYTFGSGTRLTVV.

The table lists this clone with a count of one. This sequence joins TRBV29-1 and TRBJ1-2, with D hard to call. V dropped 4 bases and J dropped 3 bases, with 9 bases sitting between them. The CDR3 covers 12 residues. Germline loops: CDR1 SQVTM, CDR2 ANQGSEA. The DNA for the CDR3 is TGCAGCGTTGGGGTCGGGGACTATGGCTACACCTTC. Translated: CSVGVGDYGYTF.